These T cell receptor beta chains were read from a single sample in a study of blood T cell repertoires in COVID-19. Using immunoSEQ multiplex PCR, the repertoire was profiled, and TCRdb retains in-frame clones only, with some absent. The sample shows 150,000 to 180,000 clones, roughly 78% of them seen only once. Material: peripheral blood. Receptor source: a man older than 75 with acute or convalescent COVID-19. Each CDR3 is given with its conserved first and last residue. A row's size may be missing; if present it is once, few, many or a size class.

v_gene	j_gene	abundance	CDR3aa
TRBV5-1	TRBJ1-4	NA	CASSTTNEKLFF
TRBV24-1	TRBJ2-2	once	CATSDSRDSLNTGELFF
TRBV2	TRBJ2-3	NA	CASSETGFQGAGADTQYF
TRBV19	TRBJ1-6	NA	CASSVRTGNNSPLHF
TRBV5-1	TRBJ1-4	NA	CASSPRGGEKLFF
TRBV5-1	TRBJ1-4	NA	CASAPARGREKLFF
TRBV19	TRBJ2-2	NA	CAGQRGNTGELFF
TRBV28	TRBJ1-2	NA	CASWRGGGGYTF
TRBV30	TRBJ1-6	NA	CAWAWARNNSPLHF
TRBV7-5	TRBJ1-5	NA	CAPPSAGESQPQHF
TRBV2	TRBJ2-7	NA	CASKQGTYEQYF